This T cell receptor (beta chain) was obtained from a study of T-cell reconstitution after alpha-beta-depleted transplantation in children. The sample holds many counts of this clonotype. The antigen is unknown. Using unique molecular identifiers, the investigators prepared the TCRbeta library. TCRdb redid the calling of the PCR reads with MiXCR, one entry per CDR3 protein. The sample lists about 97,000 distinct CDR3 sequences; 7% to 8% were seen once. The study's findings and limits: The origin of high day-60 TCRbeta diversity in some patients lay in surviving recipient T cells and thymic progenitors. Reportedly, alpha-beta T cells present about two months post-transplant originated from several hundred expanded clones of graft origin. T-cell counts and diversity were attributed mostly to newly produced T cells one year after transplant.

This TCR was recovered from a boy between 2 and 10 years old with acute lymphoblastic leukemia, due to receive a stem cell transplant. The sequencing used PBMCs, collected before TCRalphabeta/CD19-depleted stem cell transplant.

CDR3 nucleotides: TGTGCCAGCAGCTACGAGATAACAGGGGTTGGGGCCAACGTCCTGACTTTC. It codes for CASSYEITGVGANVLTF. This chain joins TRBV7-2 and TRBJ2-6; 7 bases are a match to TRBD1. Germline loops: CDR1 SGHTA, CDR2 FQGNSA. The CDR3 extends over 17 amino acids. V shed 4 bases, J shed 3 bases, and the junction held 9 bases outside the gene matches.